This passage covers 27 T cell receptor beta chains from one sample sequenced in a study of glioma-infiltrating T cells after dendritic cell vaccination. This table comes from immunoSEQ multiplex PCR, and its TCRdb copy is limited to in-frame clones, with some not included. This table holds more than 100,000 clones, around 81% found once. Sequencing used blood, obtained before dendritic cell vaccination. These TCRs come from a human donor with glioblastoma.

The chain recombines TRBV6-4 with TRBJ2-2; TRBD1 matches 12 bases. Germline lookup yields CDR1 MRHNA and CDR2 SNTAGT. Trimming took 3 bases from V and 6 from J; bases not matched to a gene: 2. The CDR3 is 15 amino acids. CDR3 sequence: CASSERDRGPGELFF. Here the CDR3 DNA reads TGTGCCAGCAGTGAGCGGGACAGGGGGCCCGGGGAGCTGTTTTTT.

This clone was seen once. This chain connects TRBV19 to TRBJ1-1; D gene ambiguous. Trimming stripped 3 bases from V and 5 bases from J, with 13 bases between. The CDR3 spans 14 residues. Germline CDR1 reads LNHDA; CDR2 reads SQIVND (reference sequence). CDR3 DNA: TGTGCCAGTAGTATTGCGGCCCCGAGAACTGAAGCTTTCTTT. Encoded protein: CASSIAAPRTEAFF.

This clone was detected only a few times. This sequence joins TRBV4-1 and TRBJ2-7; D is possibly TRBD2 (7 bases). The CDR3 runs to 15 residues. Germline CDR1 is MGHRA and CDR2 is YSYEKL. V lost 3 bases to trimming and J lost 4 bases, with 16 bases between them. CDR3 sequence reads: CASSHLGAGAYEQYF. As DNA, the CDR3 is TGCGCCAGCAGCCACCTGGGGGCGGGGGCGTACGAGCAGTACTTC.

The V call is TRBV30, the J call TRBJ1-6; 8 bases are shared with TRBD1. The CDR3 covers 15 residues. The V segment lost 4 bases and the J segment 5 bases; nucleotides outside the gene matches: 7. The germline CDR1 and CDR2 sequences are GTSNPN and SVGIG (reference sequence). The CDR3 is CAWNKWTGNNSPLHF. The CDR3 DNA follows: TGTGCCTGGAATAAATGGACAGGGAATAATTCACCCCTCCACTTT.

The chain uses TRBV30 and TRBJ1-6; D gene uncertain. CDR3 size: 12 residues. CDR1 is GTSNPN, CDR2 SVGIG, per germline (reference sequence). V lost 7 bases to trimming and J lost 7 bases, with 11 bases between them. CDR3 loop: CALWRPNSPLHF. The CDR3 DNA follows: TGTGCCTTGTGGAGGCCCAATTCACCCCTCCACTTT.

The chain links TRBV6-4 to TRBJ2-2; the D gene is possibly TRBD2 (5 bases). Germline CDR1 is MRHNA and CDR2 is SNTAGT. Trimming shortened V by 5 bases and J by 5 bases, and 15 bases separated the two germline ends. This CDR3 spans 15 amino acids. The CDR3 loop reads CASSPATSGTGELFF. CDR3 in DNA: TGTGCCAGCAGTCCTGCTACGTCGGGGACCGGGGAGCTGTTTTTT.

The chain carries TRBV30 and TRBJ1-6; TRBD1 is a possible D gene (6 bases). V was cut by 5 bases and J by 9 bases, with 20 bases left in between. This CDR3 has 15 amino acids. In germline, CDR1 is GTSNPN, CDR2 SVGIG (reference sequence). As DNA, the CDR3 is TGTGCCTGGGGCCCCTGGGCAGGGGTGGGTTCACCCCTCCACTTT. This sequence encodes CAWGPWAGVGSPLHF.

The CDR3 here is CASRPFSGEETDTQYF. CDR3 bases: TGTGCCAGTAGGCCATTTAGCGGGGAGGAAACAGATACGCAGTATTTT. The chain combines TRBV19 with TRBJ2-3; 8 bases align to TRBD2. Germline values: CDR1 LNHDA, CDR2 SQIVND (reference sequence). V trimming: 6 bases; J trimming: 3 bases; junction bases outside the gene matches: 11. The length of the CDR3 is 16 residues. The full variable domain, with the rest looked up from reference TRBV19 and TRBJ2-3, is DGGITQSPKYLFRKEGQNVTLSCEQNLNHDAMYWYRQDPGQGLRLIYYSQIVNDFQKGDIAEGYSVSREKKESFPLTVTSAQKNPTAFYLCASRPFSGEETDTQYFGPGTRLTVL.

Here the CDR3 DNA reads TGTGCCAGCAGTTTGTTTCCTCCAACCGGGACTAGCGGGGAAATGGACGAGCAGTACTTC. Protein: CASSLFPPTGTSGEMDEQYF. The V call is TRBV27, the J call TRBJ2-7, with TRBD2 matching 13 bases. With 3 bases clipped from V and 5 bases from J, the junction kept 19 bases outside the gene matches. Germline values: CDR1 MNHEY, CDR2 SMNVEV (reference sequence). The CDR3 length is 20 residues.

Notes on this clone: The germline gene is not matched at one end of the junction; a read error may be the cause. The chain carries TRBV4-1 and TRBJ2-5; D possibly corresponds to TRBD1 (6 bases). This CDR3 region has 14 residues. CDR1 and CDR2 (germline): MGHRA, YSYEKL. This chain's CDR3 is CASNQENRVETQYF. Here the CDR3 DNA reads TGCGCCAGCAACCAAGAGAACAGGGTGGAGACCCAGTACTTC.

This clone was counted only a few times. The V and J genes are TRBV5-1 and TRBJ2-4, with 7 bases matching TRBD2. The germline V gene encodes CDR1 SGHRS and CDR2 YFSETQ. The CDR3 length is 18 residues. Unmatched junction bases numbered 14, after V lost 4 bases and J lost 1 base. The CDR3 region is CASSAWGGGESAKNIQYF. The CDR3 region has the DNA TGCGCCAGCAGCGCCTGGGGGGGTGGGGAGTCGGCCAAAAACATTCAGTACTTC.

The CDR3 DNA sequence: TGTGCCAGCAGTTTCGTAGCGGGGGGGGCCCCCGATGAGCAGTTCTTC. Translating it yields CASSFVAGGAPDEQFF. The V gene is TRBV6-5, the J gene TRBJ2-1; 11 nucleotides line up with TRBD2. This CDR3 is 16 amino acids long. The V and J ends lost 4 bases and 8 bases, in that order; junction bases with no gene match: 10. Germline V gives CDR1 MNHEY, CDR2 SVGAGI.

The V gene is TRBV19, the J gene TRBJ2-3, with 14 bases identical to TRBD2. Germline V CDR1 and CDR2: LNHDA, SQIVND (reference sequence). This CDR3 is built from 18 residues. With V trimmed by 4 bases and J by 2 bases, 8 bases remained unmatched. The CDR3 nucleotides are TGTGCCAGTAGTAGAGGACCGGGACTAGCGGGGGACACAGATACGCAGTATTTT. This translates into CASSRGPGLAGDTDTQYF. Full variable domain (remainder filled in from reference TRBV19 and TRBJ2-3): DGGITQSPKYLFRKEGQNVTLSCEQNLNHDAMYWYRQDPGQGLRLIYYSQIVNDFQKGDIAEGYSVSREKKESFPLTVTSAQKNPTAFYLCASSRGPGLAGDTDTQYFGPGTRLTVL.

The V gene is TRBV9, the J gene TRBJ2-3, with 12 nucleotides matching TRBD2. The CDR3 is made up of 16 amino acids. Losses at the gene ends were 3 bases for V and 2 bases for J; bases not matched to a gene: 4. Germline V CDR1 and CDR2: SGDLS, YYNGEE. CDR3: CASSGLAGGHTDTQYF. The CDR3, as DNA: TGTGCCAGCAGCGGGCTAGCGGGGGGGCACACAGATACGCAGTATTTT.

This chain links TRBV2 with TRBJ2-2, with TRBD2 as a possible D gene (7 bases). The germline gives CDR1 SNHLY, CDR2 FYNNEI. CDR3 length equals 16 residues. V dropped 7 bases and J dropped 6 bases, with 21 bases sitting between them. The CDR3 nucleotides read TGTGCCAGCAACGCCCGGGCGGGGGCAGGGGCCGGGGAGCTGTTTTTT. This translates into CASNARAGAGAGELFF.

This chain connects TRBV5-1 to TRBJ2-3, with 8 bases aligning to TRBD1. The germline gives CDR1 SGHRS, CDR2 YFSETQ. V gave up 7 bases and J gave up 5 bases; unmatched junction bases: 9. The CDR3 has 14 residues. The CDR3 DNA reads as TGCGCCAGCGCGACGGGCAGGGGGCGAGATACGCAGTATTTT. Amino acids: CASATGRGRDTQYF.

This chain connects TRBV7-9 to TRBJ2-3; 9 nucleotides agree with TRBD2. Germline CDR1 and CDR2: SEHNR and FQNEAQ (reference sequence). J lost 3 bases, V lost 5 bases, and 3 bases had no gene match. CDR3 length: 14 residues. The CDR3 sequence: CASSRRGGTDTQYF. For the CDR3, the DNA is TGTGCCAGCAGCCGGCGGGGGGGGACAGATACGCAGTATTTT. The entire variable domain, with the rest obtained from reference TRBV7-9 and TRBJ2-3, is as follows: DTGVSQNPRHKITKRGQNVTFRCDPISEHNRLYWYRQTLGQGPEFLTYFQNEAQLEKSRLLSDRFSAERPKGSFSTLEIQRTEQGDSAMYLCASSRRGGTDTQYFGPGTRLTVL.

The chain has TRBV5-1 and TRBJ1-1, with D perhaps matching TRBD1 (5 bases). This CDR3 is 14 amino acids long. The V and J ends lost 4 bases and 0 bases respectively, with 10 bases between them. Per germline, CDR1 SGHRS and CDR2 YFSETQ. The CDR3 DNA is TGCGCCAGCAGCGCGGGGGAGCTGAACACTGAAGCTTTCTTT. This codes for CASSAGELNTEAFF.

The CDR3: CASSLAGTGGNEQYF. CDR3 in DNA: TGCGCCAGCAGCTTGGCGGGGACAGGGGGCAACGAGCAGTACTTC. The rearrangement uses TRBV5-1 and TRBJ2-7, with 12 bases that match TRBD1. The CDR3 has 15 amino acids. Unmatched junction bases numbered 3, after V lost 0 bases and J lost 5 bases. Germline V CDR1 and CDR2: SGHRS, YFSETQ.

The rearrangement uses TRBV12-5 and TRBJ1-2; possible D gene TRBD1, 5 bases. The CDR3 extends over 15 amino acids. Between the trimmed V and J ends, which lost 1 base and 0 bases, there was a span of 9 bases. Germline loops: CDR1 LGHNT, CDR2 FRNRAP. CDR3 nucleotide sequence: TGTGCTAGTGGTTTGGACAGGATTCCTAACTATGGCTACACCTTC. It codes for CASGLDRIPNYGYTF.

The chain links TRBV12-5 to TRBJ1-1; D ambiguous. V was pared by 5 bases and J by 4 bases, with 11 bases between. Per the germline V gene, CDR1 is LGHNT and CDR2 is FRNRAP. This CDR3 contains 13 residues. In nucleotides, the CDR3 is TGTGCTAGTGGTCCACAACGCGGCACTGAAGCTTTCTTT. Protein product: CASGPQRGTEAFF. Filled out from reference TRBV12-5 and TRBJ1-1, the complete variable domain reads DARVTQTPRHKVTEMGQEVTMRCQPILGHNTVFWYRQTMMQGLELLAYFRNRAPLDDSGMPKDRFSAEMPDATLATLKIQPSEPRDSAVYFCASGPQRGTEAFFGQGTRLTVV.

This rearrangement joins TRBV7-6 to TRBJ2-5, with 7 nucleotides matching TRBD2. Germline lookup yields CDR1 SGHVS and CDR2 FNYEAQ. The CDR3 loop spans 14 amino acids. V was clipped by 1 base and J by 4 bases; unmatched bases: 3. Here the CDR3 DNA reads TGTGCCAGCAGCTTAGTGGGAGGGCTAGAGACCCAGTACTTC. Protein: CASSLVGGLETQYF.

The sample holds a few counts of this clone. CDR3 residues: CASSPDRPTVYGYTF. The CDR3 DNA follows: TGCGCCAGCAGCCCGGACAGACCGACTGTATATGGCTACACCTTC. The genes are TRBV10-2 and TRBJ1-2, with TRBD1 as a possible D gene (6 bases). Germline assignment: CDR1 WSHSY and CDR2 SAAADI. There are 15 residues in the CDR3. Trimming stripped 6 bases from V and 5 bases from J, with 19 bases between.

The chain has TRBV11-2 and TRBJ1-1, with TRBD1 matching over 7 bases. The CDR3 totals 15 residues. Germline V gene data show CDR1 as SGHAT and CDR2 as FQNNGV. V shed 6 bases, J shed 2 bases, and the junction held 9 bases outside the gene matches. The CDR3 DNA follows: TGTGCCAGCAGACCTTTGACAGGGCGTAACACTGAAGCTTTCTTT. This sequence encodes CASRPLTGRNTEAFF. Filled out from reference TRBV11-2 and TRBJ1-1, the complete variable domain reads EAGVAQSPRYKIIEKRQSVAFWCNPISGHATLYWYQQILGQGPKLLIQFQNNGVVDDSQLPKDRFSAERLKGVDSTLKIQPAKLEDSAVYLCASRPLTGRNTEAFFGQGTRLTVV.

The genes are TRBV9 and TRBJ1-1; 10 positions agree with TRBD1. CDR1 is SGDLS, CDR2 YYNGEE, per germline. J lost 5 bases, V lost 3 bases, and 4 bases had no gene match. CDR3 length equals 14 residues. The CDR3 loop is CASSALGQGTEAFF. In DNA form, the CDR3 reads TGTGCCAGCAGCGCGCTGGGACAGGGGACTGAAGCTTTCTTT.

V usage is TRBV5-4 and J usage is TRBJ2-5; TRBD2 aligns across 9 bases. The CDR3 covers 15 residues. The V gene end was trimmed by 4 bases and the J gene end by 0 bases; junction bases not matched to a gene: 4. Germline CDR1 SGHNT, CDR2 YYREEE (reference sequence). CDR3 coding DNA: TGTGCCAGCAGCCTAGCGGGGTTGTACCAAGAGACCCAGTACTTC. This translates into CASSLAGLYQETQYF.

The genes are TRBV15 and TRBJ2-3; 9 nucleotides agree with TRBD2. The germline CDR1 and CDR2 sequences are LNHNV and YYDKDF (reference sequence). This CDR3 contains 16 residues. Trimming cost V 0 bases and J 2 bases; bases outside gene matches: 3. This CDR3 reads CATSRDLAGTTDTQYF. CDR3 sequence (DNA): TGTGCCACCAGCAGAGACCTAGCGGGGACCACAGATACGCAGTATTTT.